The clone carrying this TCR beta chain has more than one count but fewer than ten. The antigen is undetermined. V was trimmed by 4 bases and J by 1 base, leaving 14 bases between them. Germline values: CDR1 SEHNR, CDR2 FQNEAQ (reference sequence). The CDR3 length is 16 residues. The sample comes from a study of cytomegalovirus exposure and HLA in healthy donors. The study, taken as a whole, reports: In all likelihood, a cluster of highly shared sequence variants was a sequencing artifact. Later analysis found that TCR beta chains associated with HLA were more clonally expanded than other, equally common chains. A prior analysis recorded that most TCR beta V segments were productive about 87% or about 30% of the time. In a later analysis, specific HLA alleles were associated with 15,000 to 20,000 TCR beta sequences at a 0.05 false discovery rate.

Researchers ran the PCR with 60 Vbeta and 13 Jbeta primers. Clones were read by immunoSEQ multiplex PCR, and TCRdb kept only the in-frame ones, dropping some. The sample records roughly 120,000 clones, approximately 80% being singletons. This chain uses TRBV7-9 with TRBJ1-5, with a weak D call TRBD1 (6 bases). The sample comprised PBMCs. The origin of this receptor is a man aged 30 to 45 in good health and CMV-seropositive. CDR3 residues: CASSSSQGLSNQPQHF. The CDR3 DNA sequence: TGTGCCAGCAGCTCCAGCCAGGGGCTGAGCAATCAGCCCCAGCATTTT.